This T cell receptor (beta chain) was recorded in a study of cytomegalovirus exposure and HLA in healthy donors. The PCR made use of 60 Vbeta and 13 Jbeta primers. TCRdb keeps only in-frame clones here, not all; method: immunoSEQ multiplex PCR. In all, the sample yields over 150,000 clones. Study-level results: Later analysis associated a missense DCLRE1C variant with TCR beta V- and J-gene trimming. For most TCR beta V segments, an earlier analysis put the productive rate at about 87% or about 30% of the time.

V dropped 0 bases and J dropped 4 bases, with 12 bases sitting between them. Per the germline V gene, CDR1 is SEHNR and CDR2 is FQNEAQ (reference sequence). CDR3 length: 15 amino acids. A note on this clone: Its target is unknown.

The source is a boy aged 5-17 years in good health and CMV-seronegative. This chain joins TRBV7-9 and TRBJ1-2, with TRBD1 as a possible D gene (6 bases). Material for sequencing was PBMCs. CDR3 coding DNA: TGTGCCAGCAGCTTAGCAGAGGGGGTGAGCTATGGCTACACCTTC. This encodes CASSLAEGVSYGYTF.